This T cell receptor beta chain was sequenced in a study of radiation and T cells in renal cell carcinoma. Study findings and constraints: Without pretreatment biopsies, baseline tumor clonotype presence was undetermined.

Clones were read by immunoSEQ multiplex PCR, and TCRdb kept only the in-frame ones, dropping some. The top ten hold about 10% of the sample, which has around 180,000 clones, about 88% seen once. Time point reported: blood 4 weeks post-SBRT, at nephrectomy. Treatment specified: 15 Gy SBRT to primary tumor, nephrectomy 4 weeks later. Nephrectomy followed 15 Gy stereotactic body radiation by 4 weeks. Blood was sampled at baseline, 2 weeks and 4 weeks after SBRT. The patient's renal cell carcinoma had clear cell pathology. V was pared by 4 bases and J by 1 base, with 7 bases between. Germline V CDR1 and CDR2: SQVTM, ANQGSEA. This CDR3 spans 13 amino acids. Points on this clone: No antigen is known for it.

This chain connects TRBV29-1 to TRBJ2-2; D remains unclear. The sequences come from blood, collected from a patient whose treatment included radiotherapy and nephrectomy. The clonotype was recovered from a woman aged 50 to 65 with renal cell carcinoma. CDR3 loop: CSVGQLNTGELFF. The CDR3 coding sequence is TGCAGCGTTGGTCAGCTGAACACCGGGGAGCTGTTTTTT.